This T cell receptor beta chain was profiled in a study of T cells in Graves' hyperthyroidism and ophthalmopathy. It was considered stable Graves' hyperthyroidism when ophthalmopathy did not progress within 18 months. Patients aged 18 to 65 had newly diagnosed hyperthyroidism lasting under 2 months. Uncontrolled infection, other autoimmune disease, pregnancy or lactation led to exclusion. This clonotype was counted ten times or more. Researchers amplified the TCR beta CDR3 regions from RNA transcripts. HTBI primers were the set used in a first-round RT-PCR of the TCR CDR3. TCRdb recomputed calls from the multiplex PCR reads with MiXCR, one row per CDR3 protein. Here the sample spans about 420,000 distinct CDR3 sequences, about a sixth being singletons. The receptor was isolated from a woman between 18 and 29 years old with Graves' hyperthyroidism. Sequencing was done on a sample of blood.

CDR3: CASSLVRQPDGAFF. CDR3 coding DNA: TGTGCCAGCAGCTTAGTACGGCAGCCGGACGGAGCTTTCTTT. The genes are TRBV7-2 and TRBJ1-1; D ambiguous. The V end lost 1 base, the J end lost 10 bases, and 16 bases lay between the germline ends. The germline V gene encodes CDR1 SGHTA and CDR2 FQGNSA. The CDR3 loop spans 14 amino acids. The full variable domain, in which reference TRBV7-2 and TRBJ1-1 provide the parts outside the CDR3, is GAGVSQSPSNKVTEKGKDVELRCDPISGHTALYWYRQSLGQGLEFLIYFQGNSAPDKSGLPSDRFSAERTGGSVSTLTIQRTQQEDSAVYLCASSLVRQPDGAFFGQGTRLTVV.